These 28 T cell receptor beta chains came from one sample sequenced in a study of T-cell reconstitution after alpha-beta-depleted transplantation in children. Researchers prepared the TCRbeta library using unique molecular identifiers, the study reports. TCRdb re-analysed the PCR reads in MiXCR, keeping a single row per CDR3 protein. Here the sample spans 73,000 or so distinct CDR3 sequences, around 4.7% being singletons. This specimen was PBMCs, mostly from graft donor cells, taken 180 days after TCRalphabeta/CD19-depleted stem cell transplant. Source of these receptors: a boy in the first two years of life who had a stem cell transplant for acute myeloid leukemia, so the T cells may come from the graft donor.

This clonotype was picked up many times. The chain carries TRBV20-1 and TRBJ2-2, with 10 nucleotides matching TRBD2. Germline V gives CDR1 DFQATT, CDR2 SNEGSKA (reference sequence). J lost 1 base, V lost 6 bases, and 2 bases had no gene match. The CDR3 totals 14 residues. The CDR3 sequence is CSARLAGNTGELFF. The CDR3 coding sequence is TGCAGTGCAAGACTAGCGGGGAACACCGGGGAGCTGTTTTTT.

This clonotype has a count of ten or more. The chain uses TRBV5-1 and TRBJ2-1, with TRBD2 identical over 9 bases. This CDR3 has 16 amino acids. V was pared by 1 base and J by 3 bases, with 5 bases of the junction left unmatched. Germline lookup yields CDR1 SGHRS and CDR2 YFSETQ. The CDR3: CASSLSGSGGYNEQFF. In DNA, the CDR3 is TGCGCCAGCAGCTTGAGCGGTAGCGGGGGCTACAATGAGCAGTTCTTC.

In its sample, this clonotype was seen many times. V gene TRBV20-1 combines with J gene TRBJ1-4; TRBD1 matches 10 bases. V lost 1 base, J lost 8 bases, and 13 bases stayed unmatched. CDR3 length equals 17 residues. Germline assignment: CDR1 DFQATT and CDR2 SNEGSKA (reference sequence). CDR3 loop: CSARVWGTGVRREKLFF. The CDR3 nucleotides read TGCAGTGCTAGAGTCTGGGGGACAGGGGTTCGGAGAGAAAAACTGTTTTTT.

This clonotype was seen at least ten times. The CDR3 DNA reads TGCAGTGCTGGGGGGTCGCCAGGACGCCTTTATAGCAATCAGCCCCAGCATTTT. Protein sequence: CSAGGSPGRLYSNQPQHF. The rearrangement uses TRBV20-1 and TRBJ1-5, with D possibly TRBD1 on 5 matching bases. Per the germline V gene, CDR1 is DFQATT and CDR2 is SNEGSKA (reference sequence). The CDR3 has 18 residues. V shed 5 bases and J shed 0 bases, with 23 bases lying between them.

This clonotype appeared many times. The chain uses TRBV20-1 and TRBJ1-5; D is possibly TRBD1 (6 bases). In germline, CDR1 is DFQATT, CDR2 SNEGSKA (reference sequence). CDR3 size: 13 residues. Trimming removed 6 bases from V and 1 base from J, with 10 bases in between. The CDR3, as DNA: TGCAGTGCATCCGACAGGAGCAATCAGCCCCAGCATTTT. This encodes CSASDRSNQPQHF.

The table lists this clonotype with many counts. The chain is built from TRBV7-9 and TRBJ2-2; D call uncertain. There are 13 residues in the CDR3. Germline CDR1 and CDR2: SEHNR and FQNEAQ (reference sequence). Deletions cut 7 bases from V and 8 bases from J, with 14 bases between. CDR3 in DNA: TGTGCCAGCATCCGGGTTCGATCGGGGGAGCTGTTTTTT. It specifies CASIRVRSGELFF.

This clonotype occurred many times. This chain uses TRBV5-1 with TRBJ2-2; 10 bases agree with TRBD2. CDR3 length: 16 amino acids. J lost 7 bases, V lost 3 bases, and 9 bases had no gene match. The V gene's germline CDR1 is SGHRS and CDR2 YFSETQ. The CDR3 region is CASSSRGAGGLGELFF. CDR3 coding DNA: TGCGCCAGCAGCTCCCGAGGAGCGGGGGGGCTCGGGGAGCTGTTTTTT.

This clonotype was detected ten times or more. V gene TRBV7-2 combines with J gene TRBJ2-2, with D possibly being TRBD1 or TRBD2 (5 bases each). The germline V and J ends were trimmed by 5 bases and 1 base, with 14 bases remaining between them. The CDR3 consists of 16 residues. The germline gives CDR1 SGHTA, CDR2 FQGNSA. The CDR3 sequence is CASSPPGTRNTGELFF. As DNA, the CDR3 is TGTGCCAGCAGCCCCCCAGGGACCCGGAACACCGGGGAGCTGTTTTTT. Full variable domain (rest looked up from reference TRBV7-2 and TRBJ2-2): GAGVSQSPSNKVTEKGKDVELRCDPISGHTALYWYRQSLGQGLEFLIYFQGNSAPDKSGLPSDRFSAERTGGSVSTLTIQRTQQEDSAVYLCASSPPGTRNTGELFFGEGSRLTVL.

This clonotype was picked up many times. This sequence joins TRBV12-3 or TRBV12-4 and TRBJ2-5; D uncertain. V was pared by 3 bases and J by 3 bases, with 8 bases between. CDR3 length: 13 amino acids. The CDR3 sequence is CASSLAGKETQYF. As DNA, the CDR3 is TGTGCCAGCAGTTTGGCCGGTAAAGAGACCCAGTACTTC.

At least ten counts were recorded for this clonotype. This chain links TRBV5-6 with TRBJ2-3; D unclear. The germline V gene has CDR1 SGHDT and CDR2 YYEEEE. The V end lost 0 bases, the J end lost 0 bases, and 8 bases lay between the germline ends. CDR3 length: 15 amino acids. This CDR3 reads CASSLAGFSTDTQYF. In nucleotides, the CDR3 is TGTGCCAGCAGCTTGGCCGGGTTCAGCACAGATACGCAGTATTTT.

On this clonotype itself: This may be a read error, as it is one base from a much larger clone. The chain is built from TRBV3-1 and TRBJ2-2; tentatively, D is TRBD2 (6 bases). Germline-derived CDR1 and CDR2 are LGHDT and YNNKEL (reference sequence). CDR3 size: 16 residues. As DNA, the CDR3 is TGTGCCTGCAGCCAAGACGCGGGACGGACGTCCGGGGAGCTGTTTTTT. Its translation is CACSQDAGRTSGELFF.

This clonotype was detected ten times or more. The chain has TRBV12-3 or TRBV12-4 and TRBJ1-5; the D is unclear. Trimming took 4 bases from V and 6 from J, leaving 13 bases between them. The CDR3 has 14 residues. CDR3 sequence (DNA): TGTGCCAGCAGTTCCGCTTGGGTTGGTCAGCCCCAGCATTTT. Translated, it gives CASSSAWVGQPQHF.

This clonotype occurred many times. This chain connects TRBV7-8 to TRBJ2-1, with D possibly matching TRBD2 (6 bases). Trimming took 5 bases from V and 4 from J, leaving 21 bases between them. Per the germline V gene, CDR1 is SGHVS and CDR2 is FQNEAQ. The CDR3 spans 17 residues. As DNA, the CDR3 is TGTGCCAGCAGCCCTGACTCCCTAGGGGCGGGGTACAATGAGCAGTTCTTC. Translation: CASSPDSLGAGYNEQFF.

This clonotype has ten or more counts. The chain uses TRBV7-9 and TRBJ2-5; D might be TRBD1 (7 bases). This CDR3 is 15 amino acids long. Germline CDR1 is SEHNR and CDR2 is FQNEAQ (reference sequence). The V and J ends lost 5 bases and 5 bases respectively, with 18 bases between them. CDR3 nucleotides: TGTGCCAGCAGCCCGCGGGGACAGCTTGTGGAGACCCAGTACTTC. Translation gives CASSPRGQLVETQYF.

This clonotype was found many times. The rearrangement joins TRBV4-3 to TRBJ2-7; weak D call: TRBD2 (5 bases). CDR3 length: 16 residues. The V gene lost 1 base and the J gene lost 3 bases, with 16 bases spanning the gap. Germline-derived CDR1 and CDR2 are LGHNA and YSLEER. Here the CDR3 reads CASSQVGRGRRYEQYF. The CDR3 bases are TGCGCCAGCAGCCAAGTAGGACGGGGAAGGCGCTACGAGCAGTACTTC.

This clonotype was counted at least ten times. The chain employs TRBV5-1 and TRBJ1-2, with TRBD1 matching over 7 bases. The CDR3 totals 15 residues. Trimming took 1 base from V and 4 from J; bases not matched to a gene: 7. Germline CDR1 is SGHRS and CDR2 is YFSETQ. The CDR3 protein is CASSLSTGEAYGYTF. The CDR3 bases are TGCGCCAGCAGCTTGTCTACAGGGGAGGCCTATGGCTACACCTTC.

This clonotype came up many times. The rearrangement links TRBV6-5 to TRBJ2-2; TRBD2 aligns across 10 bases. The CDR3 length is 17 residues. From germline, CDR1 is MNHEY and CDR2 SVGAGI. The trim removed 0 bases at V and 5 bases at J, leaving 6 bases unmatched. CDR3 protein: CASSYSLGTSETGELFF. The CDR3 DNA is TGTGCCAGCAGTTACTCCCTCGGGACTAGCGAAACCGGGGAGCTGTTTTTT.

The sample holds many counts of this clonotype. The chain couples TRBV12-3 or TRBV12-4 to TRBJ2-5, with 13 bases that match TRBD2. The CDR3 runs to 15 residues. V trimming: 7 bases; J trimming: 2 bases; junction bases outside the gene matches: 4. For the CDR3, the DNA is TGTGCCAGCACCCGGACTAGCGGGGGTCAAGAGACCCAGTACTTC. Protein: CASTRTSGGQETQYF.

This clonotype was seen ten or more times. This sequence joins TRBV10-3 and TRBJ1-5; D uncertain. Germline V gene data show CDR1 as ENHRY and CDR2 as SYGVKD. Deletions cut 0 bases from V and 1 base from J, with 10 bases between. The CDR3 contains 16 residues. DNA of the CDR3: TGTGCCATCAGTGAGTCGAGTGGAGCCAGCAATCAGCCCCAGCATTTT. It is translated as CAISESSGASNQPQHF.

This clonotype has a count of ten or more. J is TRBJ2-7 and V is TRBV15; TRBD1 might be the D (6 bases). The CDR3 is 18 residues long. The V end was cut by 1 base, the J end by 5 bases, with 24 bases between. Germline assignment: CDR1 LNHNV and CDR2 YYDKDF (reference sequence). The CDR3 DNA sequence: TGTGCCACCAGCAGAGTCTTGAGAGTCTCTAGGGGGATGAACGAGCAGTACTTC. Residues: CATSRVLRVSRGMNEQYF. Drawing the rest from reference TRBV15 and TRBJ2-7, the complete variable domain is DAMVIQNPRYQVTQFGKPVTLSCSQTLNHNVMYWYQQKSSQAPKLLFHYYDKDFNNEADTPDNFQSRRPNTSFCFLDIRSPGLGDTAMYLCATSRVLRVSRGMNEQYFGPGTRLTVT.

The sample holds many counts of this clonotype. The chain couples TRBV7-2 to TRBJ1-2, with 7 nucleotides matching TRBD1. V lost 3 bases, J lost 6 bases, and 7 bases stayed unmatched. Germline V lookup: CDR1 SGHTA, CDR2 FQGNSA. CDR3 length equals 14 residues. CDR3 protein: CASSFAYRGNGYTF. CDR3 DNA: TGTGCCAGCAGCTTCGCATACAGGGGCAATGGCTACACCTTC. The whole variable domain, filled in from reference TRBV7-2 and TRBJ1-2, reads GAGVSQSPSNKVTEKGKDVELRCDPISGHTALYWYRQSLGQGLEFLIYFQGNSAPDKSGLPSDRFSAERTGGSVSTLTIQRTQQEDSAVYLCASSFAYRGNGYTFGSGTRLTVV.

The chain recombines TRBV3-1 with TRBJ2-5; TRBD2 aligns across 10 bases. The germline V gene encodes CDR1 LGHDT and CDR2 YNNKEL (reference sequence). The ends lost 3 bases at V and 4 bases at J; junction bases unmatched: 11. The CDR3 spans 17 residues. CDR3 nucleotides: TGTGCCAGCAGCCATCTGACAACTCGGACTAGCGGAGAGACCCAGTACTTC. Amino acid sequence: CASSHLTTRTSGETQYF.

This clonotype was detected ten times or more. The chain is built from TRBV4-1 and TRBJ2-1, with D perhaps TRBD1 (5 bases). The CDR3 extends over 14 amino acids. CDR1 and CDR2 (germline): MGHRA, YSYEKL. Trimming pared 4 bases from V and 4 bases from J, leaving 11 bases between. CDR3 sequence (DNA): TGCGCCAGCAGCCTCAGGGTGGGGTACAATGAGCAGTTCTTC. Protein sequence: CASSLRVGYNEQFF.

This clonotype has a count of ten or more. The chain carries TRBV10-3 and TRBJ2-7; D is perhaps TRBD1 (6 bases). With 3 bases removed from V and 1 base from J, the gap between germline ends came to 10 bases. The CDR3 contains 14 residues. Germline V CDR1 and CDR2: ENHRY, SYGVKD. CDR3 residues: CAISDVQGSYEQYV. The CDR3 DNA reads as TGTGCCATCAGTGACGTACAGGGTTCCTACGAGCAGTACGTC.

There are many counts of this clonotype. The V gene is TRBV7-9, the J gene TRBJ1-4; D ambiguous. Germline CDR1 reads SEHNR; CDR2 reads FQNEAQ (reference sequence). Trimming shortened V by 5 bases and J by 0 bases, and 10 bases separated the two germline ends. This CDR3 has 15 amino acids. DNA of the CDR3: TGTGCCAGCAGCACTACCGAGTCAACTAATGAAAAACTGTTTTTT. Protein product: CASSTTESTNEKLFF.

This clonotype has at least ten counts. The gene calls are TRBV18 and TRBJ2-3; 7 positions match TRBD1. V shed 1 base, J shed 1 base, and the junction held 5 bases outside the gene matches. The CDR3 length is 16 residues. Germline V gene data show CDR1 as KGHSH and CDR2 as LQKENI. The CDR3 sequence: CASSPRRDRGTDTQYF. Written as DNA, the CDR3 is TGTGCCAGCTCACCACGCCGGGACAGAGGCACAGATACGCAGTATTTT.

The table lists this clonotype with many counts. Here the CDR3 reads CSARALRGESYNSPLHF. The CDR3 region has the DNA TGCAGTGCTAGAGCCTTAAGGGGCGAATCCTATAATTCACCCCTCCACTTT. The V call is TRBV20-1, the J call TRBJ1-6, with a possible D match to TRBD1 (5 bases). This CDR3 is 17 amino acids long. Germline values: CDR1 DFQATT, CDR2 SNEGSKA (reference sequence). Trimming shortened V by 1 base and J by 1 base, and 14 bases separated the two germline ends.

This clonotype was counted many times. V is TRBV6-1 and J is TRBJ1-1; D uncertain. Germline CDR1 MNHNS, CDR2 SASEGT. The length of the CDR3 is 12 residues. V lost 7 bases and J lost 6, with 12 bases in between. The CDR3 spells CASIPSLAEAFF. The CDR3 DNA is TGTGCCAGCATCCCTTCCCTAGCTGAAGCTTTCTTT.